The 12 T cell receptor beta chains in this list originate from one sample, sequenced in a study of OX40 agonist ivuxolimab in advanced cancers. Receptors were amplified or captured by the immunoSEQ multiplex PCR assay. This immuneACCESS table, as held by TCRdb, lists in-frame sequences with V and J called but not all clones. Of the missing ones, under half trace to an unresolved V gene in checked studies; the others have no known cause. The sample records 48,000 or so clones, roughly 94% of which are singletons. Of the sample, 12% is held by the ten largest clones. The sample in question was CD4+ or CD8+ T cells sorted from blood, obtained in a trial of the OX40 agonist ivuxolimab. The receptors come from an adult with an advanced solid tumor such as melanoma, head and neck, liver or kidney cancer.

The rearrangement links TRBV11-3 to TRBJ2-7; D perhaps matches TRBD2 (6 bases). V was cut by 2 bases and J by 1 base, with 12 bases left in between. CDR1 is SGHNT and CDR2 is YENEEA in the germline V gene. CDR3 length: 15 amino acids. The CDR3 coding sequence is TGTGCCAGCAGCTTAAAATCTGGACTATCCTACGAGCAGTACTTC. This codes for CASSLKSGLSYEQYF.

The V gene is TRBV4-1, the J gene TRBJ2-7, with 7 bases that match TRBD1. Germline CDR1 and CDR2: MGHRA and YSYEKL. V shed 4 bases, J shed 0 bases, and the junction held 9 bases outside the gene matches. This CDR3 region has 16 residues. Written as DNA, the CDR3 is TGCGCCAGCAGCCCCCGGACAGGTATGAGCTCCTACGAGCAGTACTTC. Translated, it gives CASSPRTGMSSYEQYF.

This clone was recorded only once. The V call is TRBV6-1, the J call TRBJ1-2, with D possibly being TRBD1 (5 bases). Germline assignment: CDR1 MNHNS and CDR2 SASEGT. This CDR3 contains 13 residues. Trimming left V 7 bases short and J 2 bases short, with 11 bases between. The CDR3 DNA reads as TGTGCCAGCACTCTCCCAGGGAACTATGGCTACACCTTC. It codes for CASTLPGNYGYTF.

The chain uses TRBV19 and TRBJ1-5; 8 nucleotides match TRBD1. CDR3 length equals 14 residues. V lost 7 bases and J lost 2; bases outside the gene matches: 4. CDR1 and CDR2 from the germline V gene are LNHDA and SQIVND (reference sequence). The CDR3 bases are TGTGCCAGTAACCCGACAGGGGGCAATCAGCCCCAGCATTTT. Translating it yields CASNPTGGNQPQHF. The complete variable domain, with remaining parts taken from reference TRBV19 and TRBJ1-5, reads DGGITQSPKYLFRKEGQNVTLSCEQNLNHDAMYWYRQDPGQGLRLIYYSQIVNDFQKGDIAEGYSVSREKKESFPLTVTSAQKNPTAFYLCASNPTGGNQPQHFGDGTRLSIL.

The chain is built from TRBV28 and TRBJ2-5, with D uncertain. Germline V gene sequence: CDR1 MDHEN, CDR2 SYDVKM. The V end lost 9 bases, the J end lost 5 bases, and 7 bases lay between the germline ends. This CDR3 has 10 amino acids. The CDR3 reads CASSRETQYF. The CDR3 DNA follows: TGTGCCAGTTCAAGGGAGACCCAGTACTTC.

The CDR3 nucleotides are TGTGCCAGCAGCTTAGACCCCCCCGCTAGCGGTTTGAAAGAGACCCAGTACTTC. Protein sequence: CASSLDPPASGLKETQYF. V usage is TRBV7-8 and J usage is TRBJ2-5; 7 bases match TRBD2. The germline V gene has CDR1 SGHVS and CDR2 FQNEAQ. V shed 1 base and J 3 bases; nucleotides not matched to a gene: 14. This CDR3 contains 18 residues.

This clone has just one count. The CDR3, as DNA: TGTGCCAGCAGTTACTGGGACAGCGAAACCTACGAGCAGTACTTC. It is translated as CASSYWDSETYEQYF. The rearrangement joins TRBV6-5 to TRBJ2-7; 7 bases agree with TRBD1. Per germline, CDR1 MNHEY and CDR2 SVGAGI. Trimming took 1 base from V and 2 from J; bases not matched to a gene: 5. This CDR3 comprises 15 residues.

In this sample, this clone turned up once. The rearrangement uses TRBV11-2 and TRBJ2-1; 7 positions agree with TRBD2. Germline assignment: CDR1 SGHAT and CDR2 FQNNGV. Trimming removed 1 base from V and 8 bases from J; junction bases left unmatched: 11. This CDR3 has 16 residues. CDR3 in amino acids: CASSLALGEGPHEQFF. The CDR3 bases are TGTGCCAGCAGCTTAGCCTTGGGGGAGGGCCCCCATGAGCAGTTCTTC.

The genes are TRBV28 and TRBJ2-2; D possibly corresponds to TRBD2 (5 bases). The V end lost 5 bases, the J end lost 5 bases, and 15 bases lay between the germline ends. The CDR3 runs 15 residues. Germline V CDR1 and CDR2: MDHEN, SYDVKM. In nucleotides, the CDR3 is TGTGCCAGCAGTCCCACCGGGGAAGGGACCGGGGAGCTGTTTTTT. This gives the protein CASSPTGEGTGELFF.

The V gene is TRBV9, the J gene TRBJ2-5; tentatively, D is TRBD2 (6 bases). The CDR3 is 13 amino acids. V lost 0 bases to trimming and J lost 3 bases, with 6 bases between them. Germline-derived CDR1 and CDR2 are SGDLS and YYNGEE. In DNA form, the CDR3 reads TGTGCCAGCAGCGTAGGGGGGGAAGAGACCCAGTACTTC. Translation: CASSVGGEETQYF.

This chain links TRBV19 with TRBJ2-3, with TRBD2 matching over 9 bases. The junction had 14 bases not matched to a gene; V was cut back by 3 bases and J by 4 bases. Germline-derived CDR1 and CDR2 are LNHDA and SQIVND (reference sequence). The CDR3 extends over 18 amino acids. CDR3 residues: CASSILAGGPVVPDTQYF. CDR3 bases: TGTGCCAGTAGTATCCTGGCGGGAGGGCCGGTGGTCCCAGATACGCAGTATTTT.

There are a few counts of this clone. The chain joins TRBV7-9 to TRBJ1-3; 7 nucleotides agree with TRBD1. Per germline, CDR1 SEHNR and CDR2 FQNEAQ (reference sequence). The CDR3 runs 15 residues. V shed 6 bases, J shed 9 bases, and the junction held 14 bases outside the gene matches. CDR3 in DNA: TGTGCCAGCAGTTCCACCGACAGGGAACTTCGCACCATATATTTT. Its translation is CASSSTDRELRTIYF.